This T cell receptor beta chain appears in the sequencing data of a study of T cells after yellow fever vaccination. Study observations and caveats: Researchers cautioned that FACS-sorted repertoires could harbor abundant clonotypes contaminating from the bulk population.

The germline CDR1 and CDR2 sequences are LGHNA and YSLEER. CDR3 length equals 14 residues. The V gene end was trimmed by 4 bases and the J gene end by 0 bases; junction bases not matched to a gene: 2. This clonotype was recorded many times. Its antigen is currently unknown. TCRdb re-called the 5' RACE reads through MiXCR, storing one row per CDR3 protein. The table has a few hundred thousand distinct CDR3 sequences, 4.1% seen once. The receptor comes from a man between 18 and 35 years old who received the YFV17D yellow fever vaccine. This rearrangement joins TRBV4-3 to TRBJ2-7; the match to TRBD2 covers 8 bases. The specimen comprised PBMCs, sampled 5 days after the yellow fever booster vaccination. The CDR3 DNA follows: TGCGCCAGCAGCCCAGCGGGGGACTCCTACGAGCAGTACTTC. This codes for CASSPAGDSYEQYF.